The 27 T cell receptor beta chains below come from one sample, sequenced in a study of beta chain features in type 1 diabetes. Findings and limits, study-wide: All four CD4+ subsets from Type 1 diabetes patients carried moderately but significantly shorter TCRB CDR3s.

Expressed TCRB transcripts were sequenced after all isolated RNA was converted to cDNA. Only in-frame clones appear in the TCRdb table, and some are missing; sequencing was by immunoSEQ multiplex PCR. Of 200,000 to 300,000 clones in the sample, approximately 20% are singletons; the top ten hold about 0.028%. These receptors have no known antigen. Material: naive CD4+ T cells from blood. Every receptor here comes from a middle-aged woman with type 1 diabetes.

Regarding this clone: A junction end diverges from the germline sequence, so it may reflect a read error. The chain joins TRBV28 to TRBJ2-3; 10 nucleotides agree with TRBD2. Germline lookup yields CDR1 MDHEN and CDR2 SYDVKM. The CDR3 contains 13 residues. The DNA of the CDR3 is TGTGCCAGCAGTTTATGGAAGCGGGAGGGCCTGGATTTT. This gives the protein CASSLWKREGLDF.

This clone was seen a handful of times. CDR3 region: CASRPSGTGYNEKLFF. In DNA form, the CDR3 reads TGTGCCAGCAGACCCTCCGGGACAGGGTATAATGAAAAACTGTTTTTT. The chain couples TRBV28 to TRBJ1-4; TRBD1 agrees at 9 bases. Germline V CDR1 and CDR2: MDHEN, SYDVKM. V was pared by 6 bases and J by 4 bases, with 9 bases of the junction left unmatched. This CDR3 spans 16 amino acids. Full variable domain (missing parts from reference TRBV28 and TRBJ1-4): DVKVTQSSRYLVKRTGEKVFLECVQDMDHENMFWYRQDPGLGLRLIYFSYDVKMKEKGDIPEGYSVSREKKERFSLILESASTNQTSMYLCASRPSGTGYNEKLFFGSGTQLSVL.

This clone was seen a few times. V and J are TRBV28 and TRBJ2-7; 10 bases fit TRBD1. Germline-derived CDR1 and CDR2 are MDHEN and SYDVKM. The J segment lost 3 bases and the V segment lost 6 bases, leaving 8 bases of the junction unmatched. The CDR3 has 15 residues. CDR3 sequence: CASRAGTGASYEQYF. In DNA, the CDR3 is TGTGCCAGCAGGGCGGGGACAGGGGCGAGCTACGAGCAGTACTTC. The full variable domain, its missing parts supplied by reference TRBV28 and TRBJ2-7, is DVKVTQSSRYLVKRTGEKVFLECVQDMDHENMFWYRQDPGLGLRLIYFSYDVKMKEKGDIPEGYSVSREKKERFSLILESASTNQTSMYLCASRAGTGASYEQYFGPGTRLTVT.

This clone came up a few times. The chain recombines TRBV29-1 with TRBJ2-7, with D maybe TRBD2 (6 bases). This CDR3 is 14 amino acids long. Germline V gene lookup returns CDR1 SQVTM and CDR2 ANQGSEA. V gave up 7 bases and J gave up 6 bases, with 22 bases separating them. The CDR3 spells CSAAPRLAGGEQYF. CDR3 in DNA: TGCAGCGCTGCTCCCCGGCTAGCCGGGGGCGAGCAGTACTTC.

The chain joins TRBV7-2 to TRBJ2-7, with D perhaps TRBD2 (6 bases). CDR3 length equals 15 residues. Germline V gene data show CDR1 as SGHTA and CDR2 as FQGNSA. Deletions cut 7 bases from V and 3 bases from J, with 19 bases between. The CDR3 loop is CASTTGGQSFYEQYF. The CDR3 bases are TGTGCCAGCACCACCGGAGGGCAGTCGTTCTACGAGCAGTACTTC.

CDR3 in amino acids: CSATTGYEQYF. The CDR3 DNA reads as TGCAGTGCTACGACAGGTTACGAGCAGTACTTC. V usage is TRBV20-1 and J usage is TRBJ2-7, with D tentatively TRBD1 (6 bases). The germline V gene encodes CDR1 DFQATT and CDR2 SNEGSKA (reference sequence). Trimming stripped 4 bases from V and 4 bases from J, with 8 bases between. This CDR3 has 11 amino acids.

This clone has a handful of counts. The chain has TRBV29-1 and TRBJ2-2; the match to TRBD1 covers 8 bases. Looked up from germline, CDR1 is SQVTM and CDR2 is ANQGSEA. Losses at the gene ends were 1 base for V and 4 bases for J; bases not matched to a gene: 5. The CDR3 runs to 15 residues. For the CDR3, the DNA is TGCAGCGTTGAAGGACAGGGGCTAGGCACCGGGGAGCTGTTTTTT. Translated, it gives CSVEGQGLGTGELFF.

This chain joins TRBV7-2 and TRBJ1-5; TRBD1 matches at 7 bases. The CDR3 sequence is 14 residues long. V was clipped by 5 bases and J by 4 bases; unmatched bases: 5. Germline V CDR1 and CDR2: SGHTA, FQGNSA. The CDR3 nucleotides read TGTGCCAGCAGCCCCCAGGGGGGAAATCAGCCCCAGCATTTT. As protein: CASSPQGGNQPQHF.

The V gene is TRBV7-2, the J gene TRBJ1-2; D call uncertain. With 1 base removed from V and 7 bases from J, the gap between germline ends came to 7 bases. CDR1 SGHTA and CDR2 FQGNSA come from the germline V gene. The CDR3 runs to 12 residues. CDR3 bases: TGTGCCAGCAGCTTAGGCACAGCTGGCTACACCTTC. It encodes CASSLGTAGYTF. The variable domain in full, completed from reference TRBV7-2 and TRBJ1-2, reads GAGVSQSPSNKVTEKGKDVELRCDPISGHTALYWYRQSLGQGLEFLIYFQGNSAPDKSGLPSDRFSAERTGGSVSTLTIQRTQQEDSAVYLCASSLGTAGYTFGSGTRLTVV.

This chain links TRBV6-4 with TRBJ2-2; 9 nucleotides line up with TRBD1. The CDR3 loop spans 15 amino acids. After removal of 6 bases from V and 3 bases from J, the junction contained 5 bases not matched to a gene. CDR1 and CDR2 from the germline V gene are MRHNA and SNTAGT. CDR3 residues: CASRSGQGDTGELFF. CDR3 DNA sequence: TGTGCCAGCAGATCGGGACAGGGCGACACCGGGGAGCTGTTTTTT.

This rearrangement joins TRBV29-1 to TRBJ2-1; D perhaps matches TRBD2 (6 bases). Germline lookup yields CDR1 SQVTM and CDR2 ANQGSEA. V gave up 5 bases and J gave up 5 bases, with 7 bases separating them. There are 11 residues in the CDR3. The CDR3 sequence is CSVWTNNEQFF. The CDR3 DNA sequence: TGCAGCGTTTGGACTAACAATGAGCAGTTCTTC.

The J gene is TRBJ1-5, the V gene TRBV11-1, with D perhaps TRBD1 (5 bases). This CDR3 contains 14 residues. The germline V gene has CDR1 SGHAT and CDR2 FQDESV (reference sequence). V lost 5 bases, J lost 0 bases, and 8 bases lay in between. The CDR3 DNA is TGTGCCAGCAGCCACGACAGTAGCAATCAGCCCCAGCATTTT. The encoded protein is CASSHDSSNQPQHF. Based on the CDR3 plus reference TRBV11-1 and TRBJ1-5, the full variable domain is EAEVAQSPRYKITEKSQAVAFWCDPISGHATLYWYRQILGQGPELLVQFQDESVVDDSQLPKDRFSAERLKGVDSTLKIQPAELGDSAMYLCASSHDSSNQPQHFGDGTRLSIL.

This chain joins TRBV9 and TRBJ1-2, with TRBD1 as a possible D gene (5 bases). CDR1 is SGDLS, CDR2 YYNGEE, per germline. This CDR3 contains 15 residues. V shed 0 bases and J shed 2 bases, with 11 bases lying between them. In DNA form, the CDR3 reads TGTGCCAGCAGCGTAGATCCGGACATCAACTATGGCTACACCTTC. Residues: CASSVDPDINYGYTF. Supplemented by reference TRBV9 and TRBJ1-2, the full variable domain reads DSGVTQTPKHLITATGQRVTLRCSPRSGDLSVYWYQQSLDQGLQFLIQYYNGEERAKGNILERFSAQQFPDLHSELNLSSLELGDSALYFCASSVDPDINYGYTFGSGTRLTVV.

This clone occurred a few times. The V call is TRBV19, the J call TRBJ1-1, with D possibly being TRBD1 (5 bases). Trimming pared 4 bases from V and 5 bases from J, leaving 14 bases between. CDR3 length: 14 residues. Germline values: CDR1 LNHDA, CDR2 SQIVND (reference sequence). The CDR3 is CASSNTGPGTEAFF. The CDR3 DNA follows: TGTGCCAGTAGTAATACAGGCCCCGGGACTGAAGCTTTCTTT.

V usage is TRBV5-1 and J usage is TRBJ1-6; 8 positions match TRBD1. The CDR3 covers 16 residues. The V and J ends lost 2 bases and 8 bases, in that order; junction bases with no gene match: 9. Germline V gene sequence: CDR1 SGHRS, CDR2 YFSETQ. As DNA, the CDR3 is TGCGCCAGCAGCTTACCGACAGGGGATGGTTATTCACCCCTCCACTTT. It translates to CASSLPTGDGYSPLHF. The full variable domain, in which reference TRBV5-1 and TRBJ1-6 provide the parts outside the CDR3, is KAGVTQTPRYLIKTRGQQVTLSCSPISGHRSVSWYQQTPGQGLQFLFEYFSETQRNKGNFPGRFSGRQFSNSRSEMNVSTLELGDSALYLCASSLPTGDGYSPLHFGNGTRLTVT.

V and J are TRBV18 and TRBJ2-7, with D perhaps TRBD2 (6 bases). Germline V CDR1 and CDR2: KGHSH, LQKENI. This CDR3 spans 14 amino acids. The V and J ends lost 1 base and 6 bases respectively, with 13 bases between them. The CDR3 is CASSPQRAEFEQYF. CDR3 coding DNA: TGTGCCAGCTCACCACAGCGGGCGGAGTTCGAGCAGTACTTC.

This clone was detected only a few times. The V gene is TRBV5-1, the J gene TRBJ2-7, with D possibly being TRBD1 (7 bases). The germline V gene has CDR1 SGHRS and CDR2 YFSETQ. Trimming removed 2 bases at V and 4 bases at J, with 16 bases between. This CDR3 spans 15 amino acids. This CDR3 is CASSFGGGGGYEQYF. CDR3 sequence (DNA): TGCGCCAGCAGCTTCGGCGGAGGGGGCGGATACGAGCAGTACTTC.

In its sample, this clone was seen a few times. The rearrangement links TRBV4-1 to TRBJ2-1; 9 bases map to TRBD2. V lost 4 bases, J lost 7 bases, and 11 bases stayed unmatched. This CDR3 has 16 residues. Per the germline V gene, CDR1 is MGHRA and CDR2 is YSYEKL. CDR3 in amino acids: CASSLRDETSGNEQFF. As DNA, the CDR3 is TGCGCCAGCAGCCTACGCGATGAAACTAGCGGGAATGAGCAGTTCTTC.

This clone was recorded a few times. The chain recombines TRBV7-3 with TRBJ2-5; D might be TRBD1 (5 bases). The ends were cut back, 3 bases at V and 2 bases at J, with 19 bases in the middle. Germline CDR1 reads SGHTA; CDR2 reads FQGTGA. This CDR3 is 17 amino acids long. CDR3 coding DNA: TGTGCCAGCAGCTTGGGGCTTTCCAGCAGGGCGCAAGAGACCCAGTACTTC. Its protein product is CASSLGLSSRAQETQYF.

This clone was found a few times. The chain employs TRBV2 and TRBJ2-7, with TRBD2 matching over 8 bases. Looked up from germline, CDR1 is SNHLY and CDR2 is FYNNEI. V shed 6 bases and J 5 bases; nucleotides not matched to a gene: 6. CDR3 size: 13 residues. In DNA form, the CDR3 reads TGTGCCAGCAGATCGACTAGCGCAAACGAGCAGTACTTC. It specifies CASRSTSANEQYF.

This clone came up a few times. V is TRBV9 and J is TRBJ1-1; 9 nucleotides match TRBD1. Per the germline V gene, CDR1 is SGDLS and CDR2 is YYNGEE. CDR3 length equals 20 residues. V lost 2 bases and J lost 0; bases outside the gene matches: 17. CDR3 protein: CASSVRGYTRTGALNTEAFF. The DNA of the CDR3 is TGTGCCAGCAGCGTCCGCGGATACACCCGGACAGGGGCGTTGAACACTGAAGCTTTCTTT. Full variable domain (outside the CDR3, taken from reference TRBV9 and TRBJ1-1): DSGVTQTPKHLITATGQRVTLRCSPRSGDLSVYWYQQSLDQGLQFLIQYYNGEERAKGNILERFSAQQFPDLHSELNLSSLELGDSALYFCASSVRGYTRTGALNTEAFFGQGTRLTVV.

V gene TRBV7-2 combines with J gene TRBJ2-6, with D unclear. This CDR3 spans 14 amino acids. CDR1 SGHTA and CDR2 FQGNSA come from the germline V gene. The V gene lost 4 bases and the J gene lost 0 bases, with 4 bases spanning the gap. DNA of the CDR3: TGTGCCAGCAGCTCTACCTCTGGGGCCAACGTCCTGACTTTC. Encoded protein: CASSSTSGANVLTF.

The chain combines TRBV5-1 with TRBJ2-3; 10 positions agree with TRBD2. The CDR3 sequence is 15 residues long. V lost 7 bases, J lost 0 bases, and 5 bases stayed unmatched. CDR1 is SGHRS, CDR2 YFSETQ, per germline. As DNA, the CDR3 is TGCGCCAGCCTTCTAGCGGGGGCCAGCACAGATACGCAGTATTTT. Translated: CASLLAGASTDTQYF.

This clone has more than one count but fewer than ten. J is TRBJ2-1 and V is TRBV28; TRBD2 matches at 9 bases. Looked up from germline, CDR1 is MDHEN and CDR2 is SYDVKM. After removal of 6 bases from V and 6 bases from J, the junction contained 6 bases not matched to a gene. The CDR3 loop spans 14 amino acids. The CDR3 region has the DNA TGTGCCAGCAGGTGGAGCGGGGGGACCAATGAGCAGTTCTTC. Translated, it gives CASRWSGGTNEQFF.

This chain connects TRBV9 to TRBJ1-4; 9 bases align to TRBD1. Germline trimming cut 4 bases from V and 6 bases from J; bases unmatched to any gene: 7. Germline-derived CDR1 and CDR2 are SGDLS and YYNGEE. The CDR3 spans 15 residues. The CDR3 region has the DNA TGTGCCAGCAGCCCGCGGGACAGGGTCGATGAAAAACTGTTTTTT. Translation gives CASSPRDRVDEKLFF. The full variable domain, completed using reference TRBV9 and TRBJ1-4, is DSGVTQTPKHLITATGQRVTLRCSPRSGDLSVYWYQQSLDQGLQFLIQYYNGEERAKGNILERFSAQQFPDLHSELNLSSLELGDSALYFCASSPRDRVDEKLFFGSGTQLSVL.

This clone was picked up a small number of times. This chain uses TRBV5-1 with TRBJ2-1; a weak D match, TRBD2 (5 bases). V was pared by 0 bases and J by 10 bases, with 14 bases between. There are 14 residues in the CDR3. Germline V gene data show CDR1 as SGHRS and CDR2 as YFSETQ. The CDR3 region has the DNA TGCGCCAGCAGCTTGGTTCCCGGAGAGGGCGAGCAGTTCTTC. This translates into CASSLVPGEGEQFF.

The V and J genes are TRBV15 and TRBJ1-6; D unclear. V was trimmed by 1 base and J by 5 bases, leaving 12 bases between them. CDR1 is LNHNV and CDR2 is YYDKDF in the germline V gene (reference sequence). The CDR3 has 16 amino acids. CDR3 DNA sequence: TGTGCCACCAGCAGAGGAGGGTCCGCGGATAATTCACCCCTCCACTTT. Translating gives CATSRGGSADNSPLHF. The full variable domain, in which reference TRBV15 and TRBJ1-6 provide the parts outside the CDR3, is DAMVIQNPRYQVTQFGKPVTLSCSQTLNHNVMYWYQQKSSQAPKLLFHYYDKDFNNEADTPDNFQSRRPNTSFCFLDIRSPGLGDTAMYLCATSRGGSADNSPLHFGNGTRLTVT.